This TCR beta chain was sequenced for a study of T cells after posttransplantation cyclophosphamide (dated by TCRdb to the mid-2010s). Looking at the study overall: T cell repertoire reconstitution was tracked by TRB sequencing after myeloablative bone marrow transplantation in which posttransplantation cyclophosphamide was used as GVHD prophylaxis. Samples from roughly 35 PTCy-treated patients, along with samples from some 15 of their related bone marrow donors, underwent antigen receptor sequencing. TRB sequencing was performed on blood from all 35 or so PTCy patients with 1-year posttransplant specimens. Up to 3 additional blood samples from 2 to 5.2 years after transplant were also TRB-sequenced in 3 patients, as was pretransplant blood from several patients. Because TRA and TRB clonality correlated tightly in several samples, later TCR analyses were limited to TRB. Public TRB sequences were queried against a database of over 3,600 sequences associated with responses to pathogens, tumor antigens, self-antigens and alloantigens. The study at large found these results: Across approximately 45 patients, TRB clonality was highly associated with recipient CMV seropositivity and CMV reactivation, and PTCy diversity was similar to diversity in CNI/methotrexate controls. The TRB repertoires of T cells infiltrating skin or the GI tract showed only limited overlap with the TRB repertoires found in blood. At 1-2 months, donor-recipient similarity was low but rose over the first year, and the later blood repertoires were often dominated by donor CD8+ memory clones.

On the day of marrow donation, related bone marrow donors gave peripheral blood samples. Peripheral blood and bone marrow mononuclear cells were isolated by Ficoll-Hypaque density centrifugation and were cryopreserved. Genomic DNA was the input for TRB sequencing, which was run either with the immunoSEQ assay at survey resolution or with the hsTCRB kit. The original pipeline was this. The immunoSEQ software handled initial read processing, and the LymphoSeq R package was used for repertoire analyses. For each TRB dataset, clonality was calculated as 1 minus normalized Shannon entropy, and the Gini coefficient was computed as well. Phenotypes of unsorted samples were inferred by mapping TRB sequences from sorted subsets of the recipient or donor onto unsorted samples of the same recipient. The clones in this table, taken by TCRdb from immuneACCESS, are in-frame only. Not every clone is retained; where verified, under half of the shortfall comes from an unresolved V gene, and the cause of the rest is unknown. The V and J calls and clone size are taken from that table; D and trimming were inferred from the DNA. In this sample the table shows tens of thousands of clones, and no singletons are among them. The ten top clones hold approximately 2.8% of the sample.

This clone was seen at least ten times. Its cognate antigen has yet to be identified. Per-base qualities were not stored, and no clone one base away is much larger. For this chain, trimming is 1 base at the V end and 5 bases at the J end, and the number of junction bases without a gene match is 4. The germline V gene supplies CDR1 SGHTA and CDR2 FQGNSA. The CDR3 measures 16 amino acids from cysteine to phenylalanine. Only the CDR3 part of the read is kept: 48 bases, read in frame from the first base. The source is a woman aged 55-69 years in good health, CMV-negative, and a related stem cell transplant donor. The V and J segments used are TRBV7-2 and TRBJ2-7; the central 14 bases match TRBD2. The sequencing sample was made of PBMCs. The sequence in DNA is TGTGCCAGCAGCTTAGGGGGACTAGCGGGAGTGGACGAGCAGTACTTC. It specifies CASSLGGLAGVDEQYF.